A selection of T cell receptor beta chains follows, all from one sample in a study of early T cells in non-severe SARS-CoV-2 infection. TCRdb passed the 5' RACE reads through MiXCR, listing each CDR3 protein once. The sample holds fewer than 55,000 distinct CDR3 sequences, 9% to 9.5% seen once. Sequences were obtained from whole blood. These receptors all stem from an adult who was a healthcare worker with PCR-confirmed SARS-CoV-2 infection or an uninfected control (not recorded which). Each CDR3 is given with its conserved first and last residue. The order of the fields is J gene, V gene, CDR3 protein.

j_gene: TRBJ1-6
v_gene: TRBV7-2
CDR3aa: CASSLSLGTPLHF

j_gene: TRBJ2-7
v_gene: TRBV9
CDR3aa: CASSPGQTYEQYF

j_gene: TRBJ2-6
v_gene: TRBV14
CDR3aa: CASSHIQSSGANVLTF

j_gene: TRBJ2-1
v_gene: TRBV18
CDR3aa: CASSPNGILGDEQFF

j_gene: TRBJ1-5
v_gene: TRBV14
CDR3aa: CASSPVSGGTGDSNQPQHF

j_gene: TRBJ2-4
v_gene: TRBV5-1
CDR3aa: CASSLTSGGASAKNIQYF

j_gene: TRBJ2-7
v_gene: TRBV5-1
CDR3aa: CASSPGQPPSYEQYF

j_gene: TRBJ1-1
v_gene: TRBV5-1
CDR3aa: CASSLGVYRTEAFF

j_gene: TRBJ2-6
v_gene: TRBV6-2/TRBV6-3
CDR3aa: CASSSPGSGANVLTF

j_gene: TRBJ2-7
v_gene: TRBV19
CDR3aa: CASSIGRVWNEQYF

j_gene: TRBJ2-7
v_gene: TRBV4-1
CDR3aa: CASSQDPGTASYEQYF

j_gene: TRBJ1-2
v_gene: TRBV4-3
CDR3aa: CASSQSTGNYGYTF

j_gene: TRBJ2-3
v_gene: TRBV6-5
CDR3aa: CASKAGGPDGDTQYF

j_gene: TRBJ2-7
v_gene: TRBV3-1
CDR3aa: CASSRLGASYEQYF

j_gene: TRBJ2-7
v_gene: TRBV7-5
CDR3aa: CISVPEASDWNFPYEQYF

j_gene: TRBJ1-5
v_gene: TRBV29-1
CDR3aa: CSVGTGGGQPQHF

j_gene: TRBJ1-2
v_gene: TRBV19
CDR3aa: CASSPNRGIRSGYTF

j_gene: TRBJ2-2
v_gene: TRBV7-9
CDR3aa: CASSGLAGDQNTGELFF

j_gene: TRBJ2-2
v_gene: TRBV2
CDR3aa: CASNDLAGGELFF

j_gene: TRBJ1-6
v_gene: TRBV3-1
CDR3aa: CASSQGGSPLHF

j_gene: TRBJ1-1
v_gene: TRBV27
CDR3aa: CASRPGQGIVNTEAFF

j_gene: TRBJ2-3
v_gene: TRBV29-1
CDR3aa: CSVAGQGNTDTQYF

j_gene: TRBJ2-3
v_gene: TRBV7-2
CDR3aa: CASSRTALAGTDTQYF

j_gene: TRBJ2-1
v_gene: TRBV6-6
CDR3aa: CASSPRLQGGEQFF

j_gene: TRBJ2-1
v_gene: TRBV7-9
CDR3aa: CASSNGQINEQFF

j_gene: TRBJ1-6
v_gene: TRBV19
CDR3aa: CASAWGVNSPLHF

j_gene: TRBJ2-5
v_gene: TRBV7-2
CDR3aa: CASNTRRGEETQYF

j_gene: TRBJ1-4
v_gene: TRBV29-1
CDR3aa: CSGSFGKGEKLFF

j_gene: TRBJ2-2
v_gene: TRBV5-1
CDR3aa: CASSLNLRTANTGELFF

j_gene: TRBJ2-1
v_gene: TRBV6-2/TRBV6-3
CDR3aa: CASSYLGYGEQFF

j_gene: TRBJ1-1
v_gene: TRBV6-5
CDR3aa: CASTPGMYTEAFF